This TCR beta chain was recovered during a study of cytomegalovirus exposure and HLA in healthy donors. This CDR3 is 14 amino acids long. Trimming cost V 6 bases and J 6 bases; bases outside gene matches: 6. The germline V gene encodes CDR1 MNHNS and CDR2 SASEGT. Primers: 60 Vbeta forward and 13 Jbeta reverse. Generated by immunoSEQ multiplex PCR, the TCRdb table keeps only in-frame clones and is missing some. Among some 130,000 clones listed, approximately 80% were seen once. Sequenced input: PBMCs. The V gene is TRBV6-1, the J gene TRBJ2-3, with TRBD1 identical over 10 bases. The sequence was obtained from a middle-aged man in good health and CMV-seronegative. CDR3 region: CASRPGQGWDTQYF. As DNA, the CDR3 is TGTGCCAGCAGGCCGGGACAGGGGTGGGATACGCAGTATTTT.